This TCR beta chain originates from a study of blood T cell repertoires in COVID-19. About the research overall: T cells, B-cell-depleted T cells, or PBMCs provided the cDNA or gDNA that served as material.

CDR1 and CDR2 from the germline V gene are LGHDT and YNNKEL (reference sequence). With V trimmed by 1 base and J by 4 bases, 2 bases remained unmatched. This CDR3 comprises 14 residues. Under the authors' procedure: Using reference gene primer amplification, nucleated cell counts were estimated. Assay: immunoSEQ multiplex PCR; the TCRdb copy retains only in-frame clones and omits some. For V, J and clone size, that table is used; D and trimming come from the DNA. The sample lists tens of thousands of clones, roughly 80% seen once, with 10% to 15% in the top ten. Sequenced sample: peripheral blood. This TCR derives from a human donor in a cohort sampled during active COVID-19. The chain is built from TRBV3-1 (or the pseudogene TRBV3-2) and TRBJ1-2; 8 nucleotides match TRBD1. The CDR3 spells CASSQGQGSYGYTF. CDR3 sequence (DNA): TGTGCCAGCAGCCAAGGACAGGGGAGCTATGGCTACACCTTC.